This T cell receptor (beta chain) derives from a study of PD-1 blockade in classical Hodgkin lymphoma. As for the study in general: The study gave patients nivolumab 3 mg/kg intravenously every 2 weeks.

Clones were sequenced by immunoSEQ multiplex PCR, and TCRdb holds only the in-frame ones, with some missing. Of about 11,000 clones listed, 80% are singletons. The CDR3 totals 16 residues. No patient escaped relapse after autologous stem cell transplantation, and brentuximab vedotin exposure varied. Source: peripheral blood mononuclear cells (PBMCs), taken before the second cycle of nivolumab. The TCR sequence derives from a human donor with classical Hodgkin lymphoma. The chain joins TRBV21-1 to TRBJ1-1. TRBV21-1 corresponds to a pseudogene. The CDR3 region is CASSNGSLGEVTEAFF. CDR3 in DNA: TGTGCCAGCAGCAACGGGTCGCTGGGGGAAGTCACTGAAGCTTTCTTT.